The source of this T cell receptor (beta chain) is a study of T cells in Graves' hyperthyroidism and ophthalmopathy. It was RNA transcripts that yielded the amplified TCR beta CDR3 regions. When the TCR CDR3 underwent first-round RT-PCR, the HTBI primer set was used. Each CDR3 protein gets one entry after TCRdb re-called the multiplex PCR reads with MiXCR. The sample holds 500,000 to 700,000 distinct CDR3 sequences; over 15% are singletons and the top ten take around a sixth. The germline V gene has CDR1 MNHNS and CDR2 SASEGT. The V end lost 7 bases, the J end lost 2 bases, and 13 bases lay between the germline ends. The CDR3 is 14 amino acids. This clonotype has a handful of counts.

This sequence originates from a woman younger than 30 with Graves' hyperthyroidism. The V and J genes are TRBV6-1 and TRBJ2-3; maybe TRBD1 (6 bases). Sequencing input: blood. CDR3 loop: CASTGTHITDTQYF. DNA for the CDR3: TGTGCCAGCACCGGGACACATATCACAGATACGCAGTATTTT.